A selection of T cell receptor beta chains follows, all from one sample in a study of blood T cell repertoires in COVID-19. Only in-frame clones appear in the TCRdb table, and some are missing; sequencing was by immunoSEQ multiplex PCR. The profile shows about 89,000 clones, around 80% of them singletons. Sequencing was carried out using peripheral blood. The receptor set was obtained from a human donor in a cohort sampled during active COVID-19. CDR3s include the opening cysteine and the closing phenylalanine or tryptophan. A D gene is named only where the DNA matches it firmly. Expanded clones get a size class; other rows say once, few or many, or leave the size out.

DNA: TGTGCCAGCAGCCCCTCCCCAGGGGACGAAAAACTGTTTTTT; CDR3: CASSPSPGDEKLFF; D: .; J: TRBJ1-4; V: TRBV9; size: .
DNA: TGCGCCAGCCGGACTAGTGCCTACGAGCAGTACTTC; CDR3: CASRTSAYEQYF; D: TRBD2; J: TRBJ2-7; V: TRBV5-1; size: .
DNA: TGTGCCAGCAGCCCTGGGGGGACTAGGACCTACGAGCAGTACTTC; CDR3: CASSPGGTRTYEQYF; D: TRBD2; J: TRBJ2-7; V: TRBV5-6; size: .
DNA: TGCAGCGTTGGAGGGACAGGCACATTGAAAGCTTTCTTT; CDR3: CSVGGTGTLKAFF; D: TRBD1; J: TRBJ1-1; V: TRBV29-1; size: few
DNA: TGTGCCAGCAGTCCGACCGGGACAACCTTGGAAGGCTACACCTTC; CDR3: CASSPTGTTLEGYTF; D: .; J: TRBJ1-2; V: TRBV6-2/TRBV6-3; size: .
DNA: TGTGCCAGTAGTACCTCAGGTGGCGGGGCGAACACCGGGGAGCTGTTTTTT; CDR3: CASSTSGGGANTGELFF; D: .; J: TRBJ2-2; V: TRBV19; size: .
DNA: TGCGCCAGCAGCCAAACCCCGACAGGGGACACTGAAGCTTTCTTT; CDR3: CASSQTPTGDTEAFF; D: TRBD1; J: TRBJ1-1; V: TRBV4-1; size: .
DNA: TGCGCCAGCAGCCAAAATCCAACAGGTAACACTGAAGCTTTCTTT; CDR3: CASSQNPTGNTEAFF; D: .; J: TRBJ1-1; V: TRBV4-3; size: few
DNA: TGTGCCAGCAGCCAGTTTACAGGGTATACTGAAGCTTTCTTT; CDR3: CASSQFTGYTEAFF; D: .; J: TRBJ1-1; V: TRBV3-1/TRBV3-2; size: .
DNA: TGTGCCAGCAGCGCCGCCGGGACTAGCGAAGCTGAGCAGTTCTTC; CDR3: CASSAAGTSEAEQFF; D: TRBD2; J: TRBJ2-1; V: TRBV7-3; size: .
DNA: TGTGCCAGCTCACCCACGGGGGAAGGACAGCCCCAGCATTTT; CDR3: CASSPTGEGQPQHF; D: .; J: TRBJ1-5; V: TRBV18; size: few
DNA: TGTGCCAGCAACTTCCGCCAAAACCGGGGAAACACCATATATTTT; CDR3: CASNFRQNRGNTIYF; D: .; J: TRBJ1-3; V: TRBV25-1; size: .
DNA: TGTGCCAGCAGCTCTGCAGCGGTCTATGGCTACACCTTC; CDR3: CASSSAAVYGYTF; D: .; J: TRBJ1-2; V: TRBV5-4; size: .
DNA: TGCAGCGCTCCGACTCCCAGCACAGATACGCAGTATTTT; CDR3: CSAPTPSTDTQYF; D: .; J: TRBJ2-3; V: TRBV29-1; size: .
DNA: TGTGCCACCAGCAGAGTTCCGACTAGCGAGCGCTACGAGCAGTACTTC; CDR3: CATSRVPTSERYEQYF; D: TRBD2; J: TRBJ2-7; V: TRBV15; size: once
DNA: TGTGCCACCAGCAGAGACGGGACAGGCAGGGAGCAGTTCTTC; CDR3: CATSRDGTGREQFF; D: TRBD1; J: TRBJ2-1; V: TRBV15; size: .
DNA: TGTGCCAGCAGCTTTCGGACACCTAACTATGGCTACACCTTC; CDR3: CASSFRTPNYGYTF; D: .; J: TRBJ1-2; V: TRBV5-5; size: .
DNA: TGTGCCAGCAGTCCTACGACGGGTACCTACGAGCAGTACTTC; CDR3: CASSPTTGTYEQYF; D: .; J: TRBJ2-7; V: TRBV6-5; size: .
DNA: TGTGCCAGCAGCCTGGACAGGGCGGTTGGCTACACCTTC; CDR3: CASSLDRAVGYTF; D: TRBD1; J: TRBJ1-2; V: TRBV11-2; size: .
DNA: TGTGCCAGCGGCCGGGACAGGGAACAAGACGAGCAGTACTTC; CDR3: CASGRDREQDEQYF; D: .; J: TRBJ2-7; V: TRBV21-1; size: .
DNA: TGTGCCAGCAGTGAAGAGGGGGCGGGGTATGGCTACACCTTC; CDR3: CASSEEGAGYGYTF; D: TRBD1; J: TRBJ1-2; V: TRBV2; size: .
DNA: TGTGCCAGCAGCTTGGGGGGGGTCGAGCAGTACTTC; CDR3: CASSLGGVEQYF; D: TRBD2; J: TRBJ2-7; V: TRBV7-6; size: .
DNA: TGTGCCAGCAGGGTAGCGGGAAACTCCTACAATGAGCAGTTCTTC; CDR3: CASRVAGNSYNEQFF; D: TRBD2; J: TRBJ2-1; V: TRBV6-5; size: once
DNA: TGTGCCAGCAGCGTACGTCCTACTAGCGGCGATGGGTGGGGTGAGCAGTTCTTC; CDR3: CASSVRPTSGDGWGEQFF; D: TRBD2; J: TRBJ2-1; V: TRBV9; size: .
DNA: TGTGCCAGTAGGATCCAGGGGCCTGCCAACACTGAAGCTTTCTTT; CDR3: CASRIQGPANTEAFF; D: .; J: TRBJ1-1; V: TRBV19; size: .
DNA: TGTGCCAGCAGCCGGGACAGGGGTGCAGATACGCAGTATTTT; CDR3: CASSRDRGADTQYF; D: TRBD1; J: TRBJ2-3; V: TRBV7-3; size: .
DNA: TGTGCCAGCAGTTACTCGGGACAGGGTCTTGGGTCACCCCTCCACTTT; CDR3: CASSYSGQGLGSPLHF; D: TRBD1; J: TRBJ1-6; V: TRBV6-5; size: .
DNA: TGTGCCAGCAGCGGCCAGGGGACCGGGGAGCTGTTTTTT; CDR3: CASSGQGTGELFF; D: .; J: TRBJ2-2; V: TRBV5-4; size: .
DNA: TGTGCCAGCAGCGTAGAAGACCAGGGGGCCCAGTACTTC; CDR3: CASSVEDQGAQYF; D: TRBD1; J: TRBJ2-5; V: TRBV9; size: once
DNA: TGTGCCAGCAGTGAATCCGTACAGACCTACGAGCAGTACTTC; CDR3: CASSESVQTYEQYF; D: .; J: TRBJ2-7; V: TRBV25-1; size: .
DNA: TGTGCCAGCAGCCAAGATAGCCACGAGCAGTACTTC; CDR3: CASSQDSHEQYF; D: .; J: TRBJ2-7; V: TRBV14; size: many
DNA: TGTGCCAGCAGCGCATGGACTAGCGGAACCTACGAGCAGTACTTC; CDR3: CASSAWTSGTYEQYF; D: TRBD2; J: TRBJ2-7; V: TRBV11-2; size: once
DNA: TGTGCCACCAGCAGAGCAGGACTAGCTGTCTCCGGGGAGCTGTTTTTT; CDR3: CATSRAGLAVSGELFF; D: TRBD2; J: TRBJ2-2; V: TRBV15; size: .
DNA: TGTGCCAGCAGTTTACGGTCTTACTACGAGCAGTACTTC; CDR3: CASSLRSYYEQYF; D: .; J: TRBJ2-7; V: TRBV27; size: .
DNA: TGTGCCAGTAGTATGCCCGGGGACACTGAAGCTTTCTTT; CDR3: CASSMPGDTEAFF; D: .; J: TRBJ1-1; V: TRBV19; size: .
DNA: TGTGCCAGCAGCCCGGGACAGGGGGCGCTAGGGGCCAACGTCCTGACTTTC; CDR3: CASSPGQGALGANVLTF; D: TRBD1; J: TRBJ2-6; V: TRBV11-3; size: .
DNA: TGTGCCAGCAGCTTGACCCGGGACAGGGACGAAGAGCAGTACTTC; CDR3: CASSLTRDRDEEQYF; D: TRBD1; J: TRBJ2-7; V: TRBV7-9; size: few
DNA: TGTGCCAGCAGCTTGGTGGGAGGGCTCCCAGATACGCAGTATTTT; CDR3: CASSLVGGLPDTQYF; D: TRBD2; J: TRBJ2-3; V: TRBV7-2; size: few
DNA: TGTGCCAGCAGCACGCAGGGGGACCCTACTTACAATGAGCAGTTCTTC; CDR3: CASSTQGDPTYNEQFF; D: TRBD1; J: TRBJ2-1; V: TRBV7-3; size: .
DNA: TGTGCCAGCAGCCCCTTCTTGGCAGGCGAGCAGTACTTC; CDR3: CASSPFLAGEQYF; D: .; J: TRBJ2-7; V: TRBV14; size: .
DNA: TGTGCCAGCAGCTTAACTGAAGCTAACTATGGCTACACCTTC; CDR3: CASSLTEANYGYTF; D: .; J: TRBJ1-2; V: TRBV7-8; size: once
DNA: TGTGCCAGCAGCCGTCCCGGGACAGGGGCGAGCTCCTACGAGCAGTACTTC; CDR3: CASSRPGTGASSYEQYF; D: TRBD1; J: TRBJ2-7; V: TRBV11-2; size: .
DNA: TGCAGTGCTAGTTCCGGCGGCGGAGTATTCGAGCAGTACTTC; CDR3: CSASSGGGVFEQYF; D: .; J: TRBJ2-7; V: TRBV20-1; size: .
DNA: TGTGCCAGCAGCTTGGGTTTTAGGGGGTCAGCTTACTACGAGCAGTACTTC; CDR3: CASSLGFRGSAYYEQYF; D: .; J: TRBJ2-7; V: TRBV5-6; size: .
DNA: TGTGCCAGTTTAACTGCCAGCGGGGGCACAGATACGCAGTATTTT; CDR3: CASLTASGGTDTQYF; D: TRBD2; J: TRBJ2-3; V: TRBV5-5; size: .